This T cell receptor (beta chain) stems from a study of regulatory T cells in long-lasting Graves disease. Germline assignment: CDR1 SGHNT and CDR2 YENEEA. The V and J ends lost 1 base and 10 bases, in that order; junction bases with no gene match: 7. This CDR3 region has 15 residues. Concerning this clonotype: A single base is all that separates this from a far larger clone, so a read error is likely.

The TCR beta library used iRepertoire HTBI primers with Arm-PCR amplification of CDR3. In TCRdb, the multiplex PCR reads were re-called with MiXCR into one record per CDR3 protein. The table shows hundreds of thousands of distinct CDR3 sequences, with roughly 17% occurring only once. Noted time point: newly diagnosed GD, antithyroid drugs for less than 3 months. Extracted PBMC RNA gave rise to the TCR library. These data are also associated with another study on T cells in Graves' hyperthyroidism and ophthalmopathy. This second study says: The hyperthyroidism patients had all been newly diagnosed, and their disease duration was under 2 months. Their ages ranged from 18 to 65 years. Orbital computed tomography and thyroid ultrasound, together with serum TRAb and thyroxine and clinical symptoms, were used for diagnoses.

This sequence was found in a woman in her 30s with Graves disease. The sequenced sample was peripheral blood mononuclear cells (PBMCs), obtained at new diagnosis, from a patient treated with antithyroid drugs. V and J are TRBV11-3 and TRBJ2-1; 10 nucleotides line up with TRBD2. CDR3 nucleotide sequence: TGTGCCAGCAGCTTAGCGGGTAGCGGGAGGTCCGAGCAGTTCTTC. Its protein product is CASSLAGSGRSEQFF.